These 15 T cell receptor beta chains share one sample of origin, sequenced in a study of T cell repertoires in cytomegalovirus infection. One entry per CDR3 protein, called by TCRdb with MiXCR from the reads. The sample lists some 920,000 distinct CDR3 sequences, under 40% seen once, with around an eighth in the top ten. No antigens are known for them. Here the sequenced sample was cultured CD8+ T cells from PBMCs, taken from culture after CMV antigen stimulation. These receptor sequences come from a human donor in good health (CMV status not recorded). Some clones in this sample may be carry-over from other donors' samples.

The chain recombines TRBV7-2 with TRBJ2-5; 8 nucleotides align to TRBD2. CDR3 length: 16 residues. Trimming at V came to 2 bases and at J to 2 bases, leaving 7 bases not matched to a gene. Germline CDR1 is SGHTA and CDR2 is FQGNSA. The CDR3, as DNA: TGTGCCAGCAGCTTAAACGGGGGGGCGAGACAAGAGACCCAGTACTTC. This gives the protein CASSLNGGARQETQYF.

The chain joins TRBV10-3 to TRBJ2-7; no definite D call. The ends were cut back, 10 bases at V and 4 bases at J, with 20 bases in the middle. Germline loops: CDR1 ENHRY, CDR2 SYGVKD. This CDR3 has 14 amino acids. CDR3 in DNA: TGTGCCACCGCTCCGGTGTCAGAGTATTACGAGCAGTACTTC. Translating gives CATAPVSEYYEQYF.

The chain joins TRBV7-9 to TRBJ2-1; 12 bases are a match to TRBD2. The CDR3 has 19 amino acids. V lost 5 bases, J lost 0 bases, and 11 bases stayed unmatched. Germline CDR1 reads SEHNR; CDR2 reads FQNEAQ (reference sequence). CDR3 region: CASSKLAGGLLSSYNEQFF. The CDR3 DNA reads TGTGCCAGCAGCAAACTAGCGGGGGGCCTACTGAGCTCCTACAATGAGCAGTTCTTC.

Concerning this clonotype itself: Germline and junction disagree at one end, which may indicate a read error. The CDR3 loop reads CASNLADRAGTGELFF. The CDR3 bases are TGTGCCAGCAACTTGGCCGACAGGGCGGGCACCGGGGAGCTGTTTTTT. The chain links TRBV5-4 to TRBJ2-2; 7 positions match TRBD1. The CDR3 is 16 residues long. The germline gives CDR1 SGHNT, CDR2 YYREEE (reference sequence).

This clonotype has only a few counts. This rearrangement joins TRBV28 to TRBJ2-5, with 15 bases identical to TRBD2. CDR1 is MDHEN and CDR2 is SYDVKM in the germline V gene. J gave up 5 bases and V 7 bases, and 11 bases lay outside the gene matches. The CDR3 covers 17 residues. In nucleotides, the CDR3 is TGTGCCAGCAATTCTTGGACTAGCGGGGGGGCCACGGAGACCCAGTACTTC. This encodes CASNSWTSGGATETQYF.

The chain combines TRBV7-9 with TRBJ1-1, with TRBD1 identical over 10 bases. Germline assignment: CDR1 SEHNR and CDR2 FQNEAQ (reference sequence). The CDR3 loop spans 16 amino acids. V was clipped by 1 base and J by 5 bases; unmatched bases: 7. CDR3 sequence reads: CASSLETGGPGTEAFF. The CDR3 nucleotides are TGTGCCAGCAGCTTAGAGACAGGGGGCCCCGGTACTGAAGCTTTCTTT. Full variable domain (outside the CDR3, taken from reference TRBV7-9 and TRBJ1-1): DTGVSQNPRHKITKRGQNVTFRCDPISEHNRLYWYRQTLGQGPEFLTYFQNEAQLEKSRLLSDRFSAERPKGSFSTLEIQRTEQGDSAMYLCASSLETGGPGTEAFFGQGTRLTVV.

About this clonotype itself: The junction differs from germline at one of its ends, possibly a read error. J is TRBJ1-1 and V is TRBV7-6; TRBD1 aligns across 10 bases. Germline CDR1 and CDR2: SGHVS and FNYEAQ. The CDR3 loop spans 17 amino acids. The CDR3 coding sequence is TGTGTCAGCAGTCGCCGACAGGGGGCCCCCTTGAACACTGAAGCTTTCTTT. It is translated as CVSSRRQGAPLNTEAFF.

The gene calls are TRBV20-1 and TRBJ1-1; D possibly corresponds to TRBD1 (5 bases). The CDR3 totals 16 residues. V lost 8 bases and J lost 5, with 27 bases in between. Germline V gene lookup returns CDR1 DFQATT and CDR2 SNEGSKA (reference sequence). CDR3 in DNA: TGCAGTCCGTTCGGGACGGATTTAAGCGGGCAAACTGAAGCTTTCTTT. Its protein is CSPFGTDLSGQTEAFF.

The chain joins TRBV14 to TRBJ1-1; D is uncertain. The CDR3 spans 15 residues. Per the germline V gene, CDR1 is SGHDN and CDR2 is FVKESK. The V end was cut by 3 bases, the J end by 1 base, with 12 bases between. The DNA of the CDR3 is TGTGCCAGCAGCCAGATGACAAGGAAGAACACTGAAGCTTTCTTT. This gives the protein CASSQMTRKNTEAFF. Supplemented by reference TRBV14 and TRBJ1-1, the full variable domain reads EAGVTQFPSHSVIEKGQTVTLRCDPISGHDNLYWYRRVMGKEIKFLLHFVKESKQDESGMPNNRFLAERTGGTYSTLKVQPAELEDSGVYFCASSQMTRKNTEAFFGQGTRLTVV.

This chain links TRBV6-5 with TRBJ2-2; TRBD2 agrees at 15 bases. Germline V lookup: CDR1 MNHEY, CDR2 SVGAGI. The V gene end was trimmed by 6 bases and the J gene end by 4 bases; junction bases not matched to a gene: 18. This CDR3 contains 21 residues. In DNA form, the CDR3 reads TGTGCCAGCAGAAAATACAACCCGGGACTAGCGGGGGGCCGCGTCACCGGGGAGCTGTTTTTT. Amino acids: CASRKYNPGLAGGRVTGELFF.

V is TRBV7-9 and J is TRBJ1-6; D may be TRBD1 (5 bases). Germline V gene data show CDR1 as SEHNR and CDR2 as FQNEAQ (reference sequence). Trimming cost V 5 bases and J 7 bases, with 12 bases left between them. This CDR3 has 14 amino acids. The CDR3 bases are TGTGCCAGCAGCCTGGGACGCCACAATTCACCCCTCCACTTT. As protein: CASSLGRHNSPLHF.

Only a few counts were recorded for this clonotype. The genes are TRBV6-1 and TRBJ1-2, with D possibly TRBD1 on 5 matching bases. CDR3 length: 15 amino acids. Between the trimmed V and J ends, which lost 5 bases and 8 bases, there was a span of 21 bases. The germline gives CDR1 MNHNS, CDR2 SASEGT. CDR3 in DNA: TGTGCCAGCAGTCCTCTCACCGGGGGGGGAAGAGGCTACACCTTC. The encoded protein is CASSPLTGGGRGYTF.

This clonotype came up many times. The chain is built from TRBV7-6 and TRBJ2-7; unclear D gene. CDR3 length: 14 amino acids. The V gene lost 5 bases and the J gene lost 0 bases, with 11 bases spanning the gap. The germline V gene encodes CDR1 SGHVS and CDR2 FNYEAQ. CDR3 sequence: CASSPSPDSYEQYF. CDR3 sequence (DNA): TGTGCCAGCAGCCCATCTCCGGACTCCTACGAGCAGTACTTC.

This clonotype was observed a handful of times. The chain joins TRBV7-9 to TRBJ2-3; possibly TRBD1 or TRBD2 for D (6 bases each). Germline V gene sequence: CDR1 SEHNR, CDR2 FQNEAQ (reference sequence). The CDR3 runs 15 residues. V was trimmed by 6 bases and J by 1 base, leaving 14 bases between them. CDR3 sequence reads: CASSPGGLRTDTQYF. In nucleotides, the CDR3 is TGTGCCAGCAGTCCTGGGGGGCTACGCACAGATACGCAGTATTTT.

This clonotype appeared many times. As DNA, the CDR3 is TGTGCCAGCAGTTCCTTTGACAGGATCTACGAGCAGTACTTC. This codes for CASSSFDRIYEQYF. This chain joins TRBV12-3 or TRBV12-4 and TRBJ2-7, with D perhaps matching TRBD1 (6 bases). The length of the CDR3 is 14 residues. The V gene lost 4 bases and the J gene lost 3 bases, with 13 bases spanning the gap.